This T cell receptor beta chain is from a study of T-cell reconstitution after alpha-beta-depleted transplantation in children. Notes on the study in general: After one year, T-cell counts and TCRbeta diversity mostly came from new T cells. Reported findings indicate that, about two months after transplant, alpha-beta T cells came from several hundred expanded clones, which were derived from non-depleted graft cells. Day-60 TCRbeta diversity that was high in some patients was derived from surviving recipient T cells and thymic progenitors.

Unique molecular identifiers tagged the TCRbeta library. TCRdb called the PCR reads again in MiXCR, with one record for every CDR3 protein. Here the sample spans about a million distinct CDR3 sequences, less than 30% being singletons. This clonotype appeared a few times. The antigen is unknown. Germline values: CDR1 SGDLS, CDR2 YYNGEE. The V and J ends lost 2 bases and 1 base, in that order; junction bases with no gene match: 3. The CDR3 is 15 residues long. The material was PBMCs, mostly from graft donor cells, obtained 360 days after TCRalphabeta/CD19-depleted stem cell transplant. This sequence originates from a boy younger than two who had a stem cell transplant for SCID, so the T cells may come from the graft donor. This chain joins TRBV9 and TRBJ2-3; 8 nucleotides align to TRBD2. CDR3: CASSVTSGRTDTQYF. As DNA, the CDR3 is TGTGCCAGCAGCGTCACTAGCGGTCGCACAGATACGCAGTATTTT.